These 29 T cell receptor beta chains were all obtained from the same sample, sequenced in a study of blood T cell repertoires in COVID-19. Profiled with immunoSEQ multiplex PCR; TCRdb holds only in-frame clones, not every one. The table includes 200,000 to 250,000 clones, roughly 80% detected once. Sequences were obtained from peripheral blood. The receptors here all came from a woman in her sixties who had recovered from COVID-19.

The gene calls are TRBV6-5 and TRBJ1-2; perhaps TRBD1 as D (5 bases). V dropped 3 bases and J dropped 4 bases, with 9 bases sitting between them. This CDR3 contains 13 residues. Germline CDR1 MNHEY, CDR2 SVGAGI. DNA of the CDR3: TGTGCCAGCAGTTATGGGGGGTCCTATGGCTACACCTTC. Amino acid sequence: CASSYGGSYGYTF.

The chain employs TRBV21-1 and TRBJ2-6; the listed D gene, TRBD1, was not tested against the DNA. TRBV21-1 is termed a pseudogene. CDR3 size: 17 residues. This chain's CDR3 is CASKSPGHSSGANVLTF. CDR3 DNA: TGTGCCAGCAAATCTCCGGGACACAGCTCTGGGGCCAACGTCCTGACTTTC.

This sequence joins TRBV5-1 and TRBJ1-2; TRBD1 is a possible D gene (6 bases). CDR1 SGHRS and CDR2 YFSETQ come from the germline V gene. This CDR3 has 13 residues. Deletions cut 4 bases from V and 2 bases from J, with 9 bases between. This chain's CDR3 is CASSRDKNYGYTF. For the CDR3, the DNA is TGCGCCAGCAGCCGGGACAAAAACTATGGCTACACCTTC.

V is TRBV6-5 and J is TRBJ1-1, with D hard to call. The CDR3 is made up of 13 amino acids. Trimming removed 8 bases from V and 3 bases from J, with 13 bases in between. The germline V gene encodes CDR1 MNHEY and CDR2 SVGAGI. The CDR3 spells CASWAGGDTEAFF. The CDR3 coding sequence is TGTGCCAGCTGGGCCGGCGGGGACACTGAAGCTTTCTTT.

The V and J genes are TRBV9 and TRBJ2-7; TRBD2 agrees at 10 bases. There are 15 residues in the CDR3. Germline CDR1 SGDLS, CDR2 YYNGEE. J was trimmed by 2 bases and V by 2 bases; bases with no gene match: 4. The CDR3 reads CASSVTSGDTYEQYF. The DNA for the CDR3 is TGTGCCAGCAGCGTTACTAGCGGGGATACCTACGAGCAGTACTTC.

Remarks on this clone: Germline is not matched at one junction end, which may reflect a read error. V usage is TRBV5-4 and J usage is TRBJ1-1; D unresolved. Germline V gene data show CDR1 as SGHNT and CDR2 as YYREEE (reference sequence). The CDR3 is 14 amino acids. CDR3 loop: CASSSQEGTAQWCF. In DNA, the CDR3 is TGTGCCAGCAGCTCCCAGGAAGGAACAGCCCAGTGGTGCTTT.

The sample holds one count of this clone. The genes are TRBV9 and TRBJ1-5; 7 bases are shared with TRBD1. CDR1 and CDR2 (germline): SGDLS, YYNGEE. The CDR3 extends over 15 amino acids. Germline trimming cut 4 bases from V and 4 bases from J; bases unmatched to any gene: 8. The CDR3 region has the DNA TGTGCCAGCAGCCCGGGGGACAGCCCTAATCAGCCCCAGCATTTT. Its protein product is CASSPGDSPNQPQHF. The whole variable domain, filled in from reference TRBV9 and TRBJ1-5, reads DSGVTQTPKHLITATGQRVTLRCSPRSGDLSVYWYQQSLDQGLQFLIQYYNGEERAKGNILERFSAQQFPDLHSELNLSSLELGDSALYFCASSPGDSPNQPQHFGDGTRLSIL.

V gene TRBV4-3 combines with J gene TRBJ2-7; 8 positions agree with TRBD2. This CDR3 contains 16 residues. Germline V CDR1 and CDR2: LGHNA, YSLEER. J gave up 3 bases and V 0 bases, and 7 bases lay outside the gene matches. CDR3 sequence reads: CASSQDPLAESYEQYF. CDR3 DNA sequence: TGCGCCAGCAGCCAAGATCCACTAGCGGAGAGCTACGAGCAGTACTTC.

This clone has more than one count but fewer than ten. The genes are TRBV25-1 and TRBJ1-2, with no clear D. Germline CDR1 and CDR2: MGHDK and SYGVNS. Between the trimmed V and J ends, which lost 1 base and 7 bases, there was a span of 13 bases. The CDR3 runs 14 residues. DNA of the CDR3: TGTGCCAGCAGTGAATTAATGGAAAGGAGTGGCTACACCTTC. This sequence encodes CASSELMERSGYTF.

This rearrangement joins TRBV30 to TRBJ2-3; 10 bases are a match to TRBD2. V shed 0 bases and J 3 bases; nucleotides not matched to a gene: 6. The CDR3 runs 16 residues. Germline CDR1 and CDR2: GTSNPN and SVGIG (reference sequence). CDR3 in amino acids: CAWSVLSGGATDTQYF. CDR3 DNA: TGTGCCTGGAGTGTACTAAGCGGGGGGGCGACAGATACGCAGTATTTT.

The chain is built from TRBV12-5 and TRBJ2-1; 8 bases are a match to TRBD2. V lost 6 bases to trimming and J lost 2 bases; unmatched junction nucleotides: 3. Germline V gene lookup returns CDR1 LGHNT and CDR2 FRNRAP. CDR3 size: 14 residues. The CDR3 DNA follows: TGTGCTAGTGGGTACGGGGGGGCCTACAATGAGCAGTTCTTC. Translated: CASGYGGAYNEQFF.

The chain recombines TRBV4-2 with TRBJ2-5; 7 nucleotides match TRBD1. The CDR3 contains 15 residues. In germline, CDR1 is LGHNA, CDR2 YNFKEQ. V lost 3 bases, J lost 1 base, and 5 bases stayed unmatched. For the CDR3, the DNA is TGTGCCAGCAGCCACGATAGACAGGGCCAAGAGACCCAGTACTTC. Encoded protein: CASSHDRQGQETQYF.

The table lists this clone with a few counts. The chain couples TRBV4-1 to TRBJ1-5; D unclear. CDR3 length equals 13 residues. Per germline, CDR1 MGHRA and CDR2 YSYEKL. V was shortened by 0 bases and J by 9 bases, with 9 bases between the two germline ends. This CDR3 is CASSQDPYGPQHF. CDR3 sequence (DNA): TGCGCCAGCAGCCAAGACCCCTATGGGCCCCAGCATTTT.

The chain carries TRBV21-1 and TRBJ1-2; the table's D call of TRBD1 was not tested on the DNA. TRBV21-1 is marked as a pseudogene. This CDR3 is built from 14 residues. The CDR3 DNA is TGTGCCAGCAGCACTCGGACAGCTAACTATGGCTACACCTTC. Translated: CASSTRTANYGYTF.

The chain recombines TRBV3-1 (or the pseudogene TRBV3-2) with TRBJ2-3, with D possibly TRBD2 on 6 matching bases. V was trimmed by 4 bases and J by 6 bases, leaving 11 bases between them. Per the germline V gene, CDR1 is LGHDT and CDR2 is YNNKEL (reference sequence). The CDR3 is 13 residues long. CDR3 sequence reads: CASSPLGGDTQYF. The CDR3 region has the DNA TGTGCCAGCAGCCCTTTGGGGGGTGATACGCAGTATTTT.

This clone was detected only once. The chain recombines TRBV25-1 with TRBJ1-1; the D gene is possibly TRBD1 (5 bases). CDR1 is MGHDK, CDR2 SYGVNS, per germline. V lost 6 bases, J lost 1 base, and 9 bases lay in between. CDR3 size: 13 residues. As DNA, the CDR3 is TGTGCCAGCAGCCCAAGGGGGAACACTGAAGCTTTCTTT. Its translation is CASSPRGNTEAFF.

V and J are TRBV7-6 and TRBJ1-4; 7 bases align to TRBD1. The CDR3 sequence is 17 residues long. Losses at the gene ends were 1 base for V and 10 bases for J; bases not matched to a gene: 15. From germline, CDR1 is SGHVS and CDR2 FNYEAQ. The CDR3 loop reads CASSLGRGRTGSGKLFF. The CDR3 DNA reads as TGTGCCAGCAGCTTAGGTCGTGGCCGGACAGGTAGCGGAAAACTGTTTTTT.

This chain uses TRBV7-2 with TRBJ2-1; 9 positions agree with TRBD2. Germline loops: CDR1 SGHTA, CDR2 FQGNSA. J gave up 9 bases and V 1 base, and 1 base lay outside the gene matches. This CDR3 has 13 residues. CDR3 nucleotide sequence: TGTGCCAGCAGCTTAGATAGCGGGGGTGAGCAGTTCTTC. Translating gives CASSLDSGGEQFF.

As concerns this clone: Different DNA sequences within this sample yield the same CDR3. The chain joins TRBV3-1 (or the pseudogene TRBV3-2) to TRBJ1-1; weak D call: TRBD1 (5 bases). The CDR3 is 14 residues long. Trimming stripped 1 base from V and 0 bases from J, with 6 bases between. Per germline, CDR1 LGHDT and CDR2 YNNKEL (reference sequence). The CDR3: CASSQGTLNTEAFF. For the CDR3, the DNA is TGTGCCAGCAGCCAAGGGACACTGAACACTGAAGCTTTCTTT.

This clone appeared a few times. The V and J genes are TRBV7-2 and TRBJ1-5; D perhaps matches TRBD1 (6 bases). CDR1 is SGHTA and CDR2 is FQGNSA in the germline V gene. The CDR3 loop spans 13 amino acids. Trimming stripped 6 bases from V and 4 bases from J, with 10 bases between. The CDR3 DNA reads as TGTGCCAGCAGGGAACAGGGAAATCAGCCCCAGCATTTT. Encoded protein: CASREQGNQPQHF.

The rearrangement uses TRBV30 and TRBJ2-5, with a tentative D call TRBD1 (5 bases). Germline V CDR1 and CDR2: GTSNPN, SVGIG (reference sequence). V lost 0 bases and J lost 5, with 16 bases in between. This CDR3 spans 15 amino acids. CDR3 coding DNA: TGTGCCTGGAGTGTAGGGGCCGTTTTTCGGGAGACCCAGTACTTC. Protein sequence: CAWSVGAVFRETQYF.

The V and J genes are TRBV19 and TRBJ2-1; tentative D call: TRBD2 (6 bases). CDR3 size: 15 residues. Trimming took off 3 bases at V and 1 base at J, with 10 bases between the two ends. The germline V gene has CDR1 LNHDA and CDR2 SQIVND (reference sequence). The CDR3, as DNA: TGTGCCAGTAGTATTTTGGGGGGATCCTACAATGAGCAGTTCTTC. Protein: CASSILGGSYNEQFF.

The gene calls are TRBV6-5 and TRBJ2-1; D perhaps matches TRBD2 (5 bases). Trimming shortened V by 0 bases and J by 7 bases, and 7 bases separated the two germline ends. Germline CDR1 reads MNHEY; CDR2 reads SVGAGI. The length of the CDR3 is 13 residues. The CDR3 here is CASSYSTGNEQFF. The CDR3 DNA is TGTGCCAGCAGTTACTCAACGGGGAATGAGCAGTTCTTC.

CDR3 nucleotides: TGCGCCAGCAGCTCGCAGACACAGGGGGTCTATGGCTACACCTTC. Its translation: CASSSQTQGVYGYTF. The chain uses TRBV5-1 and TRBJ1-2; 8 bases are a match to TRBD1. Germline V CDR1 and CDR2: SGHRS, YFSETQ. This CDR3 has 15 residues. With 3 bases clipped from V and 4 bases from J, the junction kept 8 bases outside the gene matches.

The chain joins TRBV5-4 to TRBJ1-2, with 11 bases that match TRBD1. Looked up from germline, CDR1 is SGHNT and CDR2 is YYREEE (reference sequence). Germline trimming cut 3 bases from V and 0 bases from J; bases unmatched to any gene: 4. This CDR3 has 16 amino acids. The CDR3 loop reads CASSSGQGAANYGYTF. DNA for the CDR3: TGTGCCAGCAGCTCCGGACAGGGGGCAGCTAACTATGGCTACACCTTC. The entire variable domain, with the rest obtained from reference TRBV5-4 and TRBJ1-2, is as follows: ETGVTQSPTHLIKTRGQQVTLRCSSQSGHNTVSWYQQALGQGPQFIFQYYREEENGRGNFPPRFSGLQFPNYSSELNVNALELDDSALYLCASSSGQGAANYGYTFGSGTRLTVV.

The chain is built from TRBV12-3 or TRBV12-4 and TRBJ2-7; D may be TRBD1 (5 bases). V lost 6 bases and J lost 3, with 12 bases in between. The CDR3 totals 13 residues. In nucleotides, the CDR3 is TGTGCCAGCAGCATACAGGTCTTCTACGAGCAGTACTTC. Protein product: CASSIQVFYEQYF.

This rearrangement joins TRBV5-4 to TRBJ2-3, with 7 bases fitting TRBD1. This CDR3 comprises 13 residues. Germline V gene sequence: CDR1 SGHNT, CDR2 YYREEE (reference sequence). Trimming at V came to 4 bases and at J to 4 bases, leaving 3 bases not matched to a gene. In DNA form, the CDR3 reads TGTGCCAGCAGCGACACAGGGGCAGATACGCAGTATTTT. It yields the protein CASSDTGADTQYF.

V is TRBV3-1 (or the pseudogene TRBV3-2) and J is TRBJ2-5; 7 positions agree with TRBD1. V gave up 5 bases and J gave up 4 bases; unmatched junction bases: 10. CDR3 length: 15 residues. The germline V gene encodes CDR1 LGHDT and CDR2 YNNKEL (reference sequence). CDR3 coding DNA: TGTGCCAGCAGCAGCCGGGACAGTTTTCGAGAGACCCAGTACTTC. Translated: CASSSRDSFRETQYF.

The chain couples TRBV6-5 to TRBJ1-1; D is perhaps TRBD1 (6 bases). CDR1 MNHEY and CDR2 SVGAGI come from the germline V gene. There are 13 residues in the CDR3. V was shortened by 6 bases and J by 1 base, with 9 bases between the two germline ends. The CDR3 coding sequence is TGTGCCAGCAGGCGACAGGAGAACACTGAAGCTTTCTTT. It is translated as CASRRQENTEAFF.